The 25 T cell receptor beta chains given below trace back to one sample, sequenced in a study of blood T cell repertoires in COVID-19. Data came from immunoSEQ multiplex PCR; TCRdb stores just in-frame clones and leaves some out. The table records roughly 110,000 clones, around 80% of them present only once. The sample taken for sequencing was peripheral blood. The receptors originated from a woman aged 60-70 years with acute or convalescent COVID-19.

This clone has just one count. The V gene is TRBV24-1, the J gene TRBJ2-3, with D perhaps matching TRBD2 (6 bases). CDR3 length: 13 residues. The ends were cut back, 7 bases at V and 6 bases at J, with 13 bases in the middle. Per germline, CDR1 KGHDR and CDR2 SFDVKD. The CDR3 loop reads CATRGLTTDTQYF. The CDR3 nucleotides are TGTGCCACCAGGGGACTTACAACGGATACGCAGTATTTT.

The chain recombines TRBV6-4 with TRBJ1-6; D remains ambiguous. The CDR3 length is 17 residues. CDR1 and CDR2 (germline): MRHNA, SNTAGT. Trimming pared 3 bases from V and 8 bases from J, leaving 20 bases between. CDR3 amino acids: CASSEWESGMGYSPLHF. In DNA form, the CDR3 reads TGTGCCAGCAGTGAATGGGAATCCGGGATGGGTTATTCACCCCTCCACTTT.

The V call is TRBV19, the J call TRBJ1-1, with 7 nucleotides matching TRBD1. This CDR3 contains 16 residues. Germline V lookup: CDR1 LNHDA, CDR2 SQIVND (reference sequence). V lost 1 base, J lost 0 bases, and 5 bases stayed unmatched. CDR3 nucleotide sequence: TGTGCCAGTAGTATAGGGGCAGGGGGAATGAACACTGAAGCTTTCTTT. Its protein product is CASSIGAGGMNTEAFF.

As regards this clone: This CDR3 is also generated by other DNA sequences in the sample. V and J are TRBV5-1 and TRBJ1-5; TRBD1 aligns across 8 bases. After removal of 1 base from V and 4 bases from J, the junction contained 1 base not matched to a gene. Germline CDR1 reads SGHRS; CDR2 reads YFSETQ. CDR3 length: 14 residues. CDR3 sequence (DNA): TGCGCCAGCAGCTTGACAGGGGGGAATCAGCCCCAGCATTTT. Protein sequence: CASSLTGGNQPQHF.

The genes are TRBV18 and TRBJ2-7, with 10 positions matching TRBD1. From germline, CDR1 is KGHSH and CDR2 LQKENI. V gave up 6 bases and J gave up 0 bases; unmatched junction bases: 2. The CDR3 covers 14 residues. CDR3 nucleotide sequence: TGTGCCAGCTCGGGACAGGGGAACTCCTACGAGCAGTACTTC. Its protein product is CASSGQGNSYEQYF.

The chain joins TRBV3-1 (or the pseudogene TRBV3-2) to TRBJ2-1; 12 positions match TRBD2. V dropped 1 base and J dropped 0; count of bases not matched to a gene: 4. The germline V gene encodes CDR1 LGHDT and CDR2 YNNKEL (reference sequence). The CDR3 covers 18 residues. DNA of the CDR3: TGTGCCAGCAGCCAAGTAACTAGCGGGGGGAGCTCCTACAATGAGCAGTTCTTC. Translated: CASSQVTSGGSSYNEQFF.

The gene calls are TRBV10-3 and TRBJ1-6, with TRBD1 identical over 7 bases. The length of the CDR3 is 16 residues. Germline assignment: CDR1 ENHRY and CDR2 SYGVKD. J lost 5 bases, V lost 6 bases, and 10 bases had no gene match. This CDR3 reads CAISQLDRRDNSPLHF. In DNA, the CDR3 is TGTGCCATCAGCCAGTTGGACAGGCGAGATAATTCACCCCTCCACTTT.

The chain employs TRBV19 and TRBJ2-7; perhaps TRBD1 as D (6 bases). CDR3 length: 13 amino acids. The germline gives CDR1 LNHDA, CDR2 SQIVND (reference sequence). The ends were cut back, 3 bases at V and 1 base at J, with 7 bases in the middle. CDR3 loop: CASSMDSSYEQYF. The CDR3 DNA reads as TGTGCCAGTAGTATGGACAGTTCCTACGAGCAGTACTTC.

V usage is TRBV18 and J usage is TRBJ1-1; D is undetermined. Germline V lookup: CDR1 KGHSH, CDR2 LQKENI. The CDR3 is 13 residues long. The V end lost 3 bases, the J end lost 6 bases, and 11 bases lay between the germline ends. CDR3 protein: CASSPRFNAEAFF. Written as DNA, the CDR3 is TGTGCCAGCTCACCGCGATTTAACGCTGAAGCTTTCTTT.

The J gene is TRBJ2-3, the V gene TRBV6-1, with TRBD2 identical over 9 bases. CDR1 is MNHNS, CDR2 SASEGT, per germline. The CDR3 totals 16 residues. The junction had 6 bases not matched to a gene; V was cut back by 3 bases and J by 2 bases. Here the CDR3 DNA reads TGTGCCAGCAGTGAGGGACTAGCTATATACACAGATACGCAGTATTTT. It codes for CASSEGLAIYTDTQYF.

This chain joins TRBV28 and TRBJ2-6; 7 bases agree with TRBD1. CDR3 length: 17 amino acids. Trimming at V came to 4 bases and at J to 4 bases, leaving 10 bases not matched to a gene. Germline V CDR1 and CDR2: MDHEN, SYDVKM. The CDR3 protein is CASSSPATGAGANVLTF. The CDR3 DNA reads as TGTGCCAGCAGTTCCCCAGCTACAGGGGCAGGGGCCAACGTCCTGACTTTC.

The chain is built from TRBV7-2 and TRBJ2-2; D is uncertain. CDR3 size: 16 residues. Trimming stripped 2 bases from V and 2 bases from J, with 12 bases between. CDR1 and CDR2 from the germline V gene are SGHTA and FQGNSA. The CDR3 sequence: CASSLSPPVNTGELFF. DNA of the CDR3: TGTGCCAGCAGCTTATCCCCCCCGGTAAACACCGGGGAGCTGTTTTTT. The full variable domain, completed using reference TRBV7-2 and TRBJ2-2, is GAGVSQSPSNKVTEKGKDVELRCDPISGHTALYWYRQSLGQGLEFLIYFQGNSAPDKSGLPSDRFSAERTGGSVSTLTIQRTQQEDSAVYLCASSLSPPVNTGELFFGEGSRLTVL.

This chain uses TRBV4-2 with TRBJ2-1, with TRBD1 matching 8 bases. The CDR3 covers 17 residues. Germline CDR1 is LGHNA and CDR2 is YNFKEQ. J lost 8 bases, V lost 0 bases, and 12 bases had no gene match. CDR3 nucleotides: TGTGCCAGCAGCCAAGAAGGGAGACAGGGGATTCACTATGAGCAGTTCTTC. Its protein is CASSQEGRQGIHYEQFF.

As concerns this clone: In the same sample, other DNA sequences code for this CDR3. The V call is TRBV5-1, the J call TRBJ1-1, with 7 bases that match TRBD1. Per the germline V gene, CDR1 is SGHRS and CDR2 is YFSETQ. The length of the CDR3 is 14 residues. With 0 bases clipped from V and 3 bases from J, the junction kept 2 bases outside the gene matches. The CDR3, as DNA: TGCGCCAGCAGCTTGGAGGGGGCGGACACTGAAGCTTTCTTT. Translated: CASSLEGADTEAFF.

CDR3 residues: CASSHNRGDLNEQFF. The CDR3 DNA is TGTGCCAGCAGCCACAATCGCGGGGACCTCAATGAGCAGTTCTTC. The chain couples TRBV3-1 (or the pseudogene TRBV3-2) to TRBJ2-1, with TRBD2 as a possible D gene (6 bases). V shed 3 bases and J shed 6 bases, with 15 bases lying between them. There are 15 residues in the CDR3. Germline V lookup: CDR1 LGHDT, CDR2 YNNKEL (reference sequence).

With respect to this clone: The sample contains more than one DNA sequence encoding this CDR3. The chain uses TRBV5-1 and TRBJ2-7; 11 bases align to TRBD2. The CDR3 sequence is 15 residues long. With 4 bases clipped from V and 7 bases from J, the junction kept 10 bases outside the gene matches. Germline V CDR1 and CDR2: SGHRS, YFSETQ. Here the CDR3 reads CASSLSLAGAGEQYF. The DNA of the CDR3 is TGCGCCAGCAGCCTCTCACTAGCGGGGGCGGGGGAGCAGTACTTC. Looking up the rest from reference TRBV5-1 and TRBJ2-7 gives the full variable domain: KAGVTQTPRYLIKTRGQQVTLSCSPISGHRSVSWYQQTPGQGLQFLFEYFSETQRNKGNFPGRFSGRQFSNSRSEMNVSTLELGDSALYLCASSLSLAGAGEQYFGPGTRLTVT.

V usage is TRBV3-1 (or the pseudogene TRBV3-2) and J usage is TRBJ2-3; 11 nucleotides line up with TRBD2. The ends lost 4 bases at V and 4 bases at J; junction bases unmatched: 7. CDR3 length equals 16 residues. Germline V lookup: CDR1 LGHDT, CDR2 YNNKEL (reference sequence). The DNA of the CDR3 is TGTGCCAGCAGCCCATTAGCGGGAGGGGGGGCAGATACGCAGTATTTT. Residues: CASSPLAGGGADTQYF.

The J gene is TRBJ2-7, the V gene TRBV2; the D gene is possibly TRBD1 (7 bases). The CDR3 covers 15 residues. The ends were cut back, 2 bases at V and 3 bases at J, with 14 bases in the middle. Germline values: CDR1 SNHLY, CDR2 FYNNEI. In DNA, the CDR3 is TGTGCCAGCAGTGAATGGCCAGGGGGAGGCTACGAGCAGTACTTC. Encoded protein: CASSEWPGGGYEQYF.

The chain has TRBV2 and TRBJ1-3; TRBD1 is a possible D gene (5 bases). CDR1 is SNHLY, CDR2 FYNNEI, per germline. V lost 7 bases and J lost 2, with 15 bases in between. CDR3 length: 15 amino acids. The chain's CDR3 is CASTAQGLTGNTIYF. CDR3 coding DNA: TGTGCCAGCACCGCGCAGGGATTAACTGGAAACACCATATATTTT.

J is TRBJ1-1 and V is TRBV2, with D possibly being TRBD1 (6 bases). CDR1 is SNHLY, CDR2 FYNNEI, per germline. The CDR3 has 14 amino acids. V was pared by 7 bases and J by 1 base, with 13 bases between. The CDR3 DNA sequence: TGTGCCAGCACCCTCAGGGGTACGAACACTGAAGCTTTCTTT. It translates to CASTLRGTNTEAFF.

The chain links TRBV3-1 (or the pseudogene TRBV3-2) to TRBJ1-6, with D unclear. V lost 0 bases and J lost 13, with 7 bases in between. The CDR3 extends over 12 amino acids. Germline loops: CDR1 LGHDT, CDR2 YNNKEL (reference sequence). As DNA, the CDR3 is TGTGCCAGCAGCCAAGATCAGCGGCCCCTCCACTTT. Its translation: CASSQDQRPLHF.

The chain joins TRBV28 to TRBJ1-4; D gene uncertain. Per germline, CDR1 MDHEN and CDR2 SYDVKM. The CDR3 sequence is 13 residues long. V dropped 6 bases and J dropped 8 bases, with 13 bases sitting between them. The CDR3 region has the DNA TGTGCCAGCAGCTCCTCCGGGTCCGAAAAACTGTTTTTT. This codes for CASSSSGSEKLFF.

This clone has just one count. The chain links TRBV5-1 to TRBJ1-3; D gene uncertain. The CDR3 is 15 amino acids. Germline lookup yields CDR1 SGHRS and CDR2 YFSETQ. V was cut by 0 bases and J by 4 bases, with 11 bases left in between. CDR3 nucleotide sequence: TGCGCCAGCAGCTTGGACGGTGGGCCGGGAAACACCATATATTTT. Translation gives CASSLDGGPGNTIYF.

The chain joins TRBV4-1 to TRBJ2-2; D is possibly TRBD1 (6 bases). The CDR3 sequence is 15 residues long. V dropped 1 base and J dropped 1 base, with 7 bases sitting between them. The germline gives CDR1 MGHRA, CDR2 YSYEKL. CDR3 DNA sequence: TGCGCCAGCAGCCAAGTGACAGGGAACACCGGGGAGCTGTTTTTT. Its protein product is CASSQVTGNTGELFF.

The J gene is TRBJ2-1, the V gene TRBV5-1; 7 bases match TRBD2. The ends lost 0 bases at V and 6 bases at J; junction bases unmatched: 9. CDR1 is SGHRS and CDR2 is YFSETQ in the germline V gene. The CDR3 length is 16 residues. Here the CDR3 reads CASSLEGSGRSNEQFF. The CDR3 nucleotides read TGCGCCAGCAGCTTGGAGGGTAGCGGGCGCAGCAATGAGCAGTTCTTC.